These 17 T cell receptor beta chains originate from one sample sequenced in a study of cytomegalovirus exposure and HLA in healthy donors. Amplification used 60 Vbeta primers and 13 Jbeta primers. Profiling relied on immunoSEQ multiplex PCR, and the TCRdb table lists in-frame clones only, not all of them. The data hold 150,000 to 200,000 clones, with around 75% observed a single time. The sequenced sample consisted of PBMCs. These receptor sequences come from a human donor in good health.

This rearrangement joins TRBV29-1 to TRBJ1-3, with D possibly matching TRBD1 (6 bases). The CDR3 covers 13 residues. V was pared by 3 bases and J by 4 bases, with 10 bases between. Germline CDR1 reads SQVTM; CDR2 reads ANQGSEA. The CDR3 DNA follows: TGCAGCGTTGAGGGGGCGCAAGGAAACACCATATATTTT. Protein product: CSVEGAQGNTIYF.

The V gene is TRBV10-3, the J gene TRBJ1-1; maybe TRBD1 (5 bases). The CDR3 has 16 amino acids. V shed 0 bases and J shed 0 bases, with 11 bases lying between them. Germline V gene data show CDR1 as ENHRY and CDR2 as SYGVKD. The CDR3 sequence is CAISESLGAMNTEAFF. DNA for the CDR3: TGTGCCATCAGTGAGTCTTTAGGGGCAATGAACACTGAAGCTTTCTTT.

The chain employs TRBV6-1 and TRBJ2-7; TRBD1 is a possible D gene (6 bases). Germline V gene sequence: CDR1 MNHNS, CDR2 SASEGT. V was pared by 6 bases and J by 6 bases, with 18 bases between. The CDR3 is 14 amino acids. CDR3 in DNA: TGTGCCAGCAGCGGACAGCTCTCCCTTCGCGAGCAGTACTTC. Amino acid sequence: CASSGQLSLREQYF.

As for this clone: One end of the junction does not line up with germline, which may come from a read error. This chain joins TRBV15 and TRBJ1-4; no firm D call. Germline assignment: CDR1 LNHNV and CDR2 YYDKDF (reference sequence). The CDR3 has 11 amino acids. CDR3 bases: TGTGCCACCAGCAGAGATCGCGTGACTCTTTGG. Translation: CATSRDRVTLW.

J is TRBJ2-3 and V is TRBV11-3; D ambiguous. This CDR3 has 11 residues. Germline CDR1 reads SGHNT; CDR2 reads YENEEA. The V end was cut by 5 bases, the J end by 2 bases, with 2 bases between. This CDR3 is CASSLTDTQYF. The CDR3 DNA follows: TGTGCCAGCAGCCTCACAGATACGCAGTATTTT.

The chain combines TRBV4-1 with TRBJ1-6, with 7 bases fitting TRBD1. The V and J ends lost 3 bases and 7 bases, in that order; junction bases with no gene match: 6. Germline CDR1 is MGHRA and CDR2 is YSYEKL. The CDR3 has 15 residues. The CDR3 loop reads CASSQSGGGNSPLHF. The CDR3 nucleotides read TGCGCCAGCAGCCAGTCAGGGGGTGGGAATTCACCCCTCCACTTT.

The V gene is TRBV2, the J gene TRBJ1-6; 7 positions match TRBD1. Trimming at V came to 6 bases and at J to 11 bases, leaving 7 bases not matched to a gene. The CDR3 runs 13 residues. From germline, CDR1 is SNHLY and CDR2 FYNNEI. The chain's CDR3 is CASSDGRGPPLHF. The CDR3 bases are TGTGCCAGCAGCGACGGGAGGGGGCCACCCCTCCACTTT.

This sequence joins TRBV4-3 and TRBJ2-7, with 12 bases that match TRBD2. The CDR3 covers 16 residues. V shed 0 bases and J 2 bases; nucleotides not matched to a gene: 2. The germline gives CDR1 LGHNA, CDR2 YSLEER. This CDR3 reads CASSQDASGGAYEQYF. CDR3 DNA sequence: TGCGCCAGCAGCCAAGATGCTAGCGGGGGGGCCTACGAGCAGTACTTC.

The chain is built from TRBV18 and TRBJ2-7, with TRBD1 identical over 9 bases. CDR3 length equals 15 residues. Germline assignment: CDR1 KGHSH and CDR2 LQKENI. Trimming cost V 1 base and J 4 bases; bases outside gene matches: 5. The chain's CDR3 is CASSPLPGQGYEQYF. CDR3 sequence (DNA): TGTGCCAGCTCACCACTGCCGGGACAGGGTTACGAGCAGTACTTC.

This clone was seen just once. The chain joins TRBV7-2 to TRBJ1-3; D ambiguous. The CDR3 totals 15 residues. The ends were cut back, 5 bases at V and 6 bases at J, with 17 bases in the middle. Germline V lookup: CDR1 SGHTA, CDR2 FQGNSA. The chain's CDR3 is CASSRGGGGINTIYF. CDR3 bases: TGTGCCAGCAGCCGAGGAGGCGGAGGGATAAACACCATATATTTT.

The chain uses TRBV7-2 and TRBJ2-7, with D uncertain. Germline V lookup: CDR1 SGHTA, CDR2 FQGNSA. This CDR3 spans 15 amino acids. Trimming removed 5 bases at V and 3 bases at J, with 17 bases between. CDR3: CASSAEVSSGYEQYF. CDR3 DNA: TGTGCCAGCAGCGCAGAGGTGTCTTCTGGCTACGAGCAGTACTTC.

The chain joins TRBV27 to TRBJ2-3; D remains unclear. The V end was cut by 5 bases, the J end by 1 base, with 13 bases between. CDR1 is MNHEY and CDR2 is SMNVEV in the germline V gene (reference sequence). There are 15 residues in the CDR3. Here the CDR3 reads CASSEPGYGTDTQYF. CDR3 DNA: TGTGCCAGCAGTGAACCCGGGTACGGCACAGATACGCAGTATTTT.

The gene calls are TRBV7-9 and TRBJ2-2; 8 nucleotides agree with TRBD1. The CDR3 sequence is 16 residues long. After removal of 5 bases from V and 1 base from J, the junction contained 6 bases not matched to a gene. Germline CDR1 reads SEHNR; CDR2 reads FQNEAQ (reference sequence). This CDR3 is CASSPTTGENTGELFF. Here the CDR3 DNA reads TGTGCCAGCAGCCCTACGACAGGGGAGAACACCGGGGAGCTGTTTTTT. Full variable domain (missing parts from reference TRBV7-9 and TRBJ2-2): DTGVSQNPRHKITKRGQNVTFRCDPISEHNRLYWYRQTLGQGPEFLTYFQNEAQLEKSRLLSDRFSAERPKGSFSTLEIQRTEQGDSAMYLCASSPTTGENTGELFFGEGSRLTVL.

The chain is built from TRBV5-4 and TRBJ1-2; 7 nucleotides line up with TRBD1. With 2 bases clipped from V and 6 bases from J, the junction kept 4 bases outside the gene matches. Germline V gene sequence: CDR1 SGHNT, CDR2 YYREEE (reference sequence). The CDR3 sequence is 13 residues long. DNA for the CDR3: TGTGCCAGCAGCTTCGACAGGGCCCATGGCTACACCTTC. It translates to CASSFDRAHGYTF.

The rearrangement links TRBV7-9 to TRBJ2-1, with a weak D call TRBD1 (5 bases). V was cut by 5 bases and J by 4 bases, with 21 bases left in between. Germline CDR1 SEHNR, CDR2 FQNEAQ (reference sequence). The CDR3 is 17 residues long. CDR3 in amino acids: CASSPQRQTSTYNEQFF. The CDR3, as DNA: TGTGCCAGCAGCCCGCAGAGACAGACTTCAACGTACAATGAGCAGTTCTTC. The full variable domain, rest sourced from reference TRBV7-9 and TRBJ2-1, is DTGVSQNPRHKITKRGQNVTFRCDPISEHNRLYWYRQTLGQGPEFLTYFQNEAQLEKSRLLSDRFSAERPKGSFSTLEIQRTEQGDSAMYLCASSPQRQTSTYNEQFFGPGTRLTVL.

The CDR3 DNA reads TGTGCCAGCAGTGGCGGGGACAGGGGAAGAACTGAAGCTTTCTTT. It is translated as CASSGGDRGRTEAFF. This chain links TRBV2 with TRBJ1-1; 10 nucleotides match TRBD1. The CDR3 is 15 amino acids. The J segment lost 5 bases and the V segment lost 4 bases, leaving 7 bases of the junction unmatched. CDR1 and CDR2 from the germline V gene are SNHLY and FYNNEI.

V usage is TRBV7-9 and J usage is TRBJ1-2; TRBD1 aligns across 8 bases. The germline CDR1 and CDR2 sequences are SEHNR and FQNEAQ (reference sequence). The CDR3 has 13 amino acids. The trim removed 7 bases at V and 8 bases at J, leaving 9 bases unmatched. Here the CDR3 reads CASTRQGARGYTF. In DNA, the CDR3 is TGTGCCAGCACCCGGCAGGGGGCTCGGGGCTACACCTTC.